The entry below gives a single T cell receptor beta chain sequence along with its context. The assay was immunoSEQ multiplex PCR, and TCRdb's table has in-frame clones only and misses some. Of 35,000 to 45,000 clones listed, 70% to 80% were seen once; the top ten hold approximately 30%. The entry originates in a study of T cells in localized non-small cell lung cancer. V lost 6 bases to trimming and J lost 1 base, with 10 bases between them. Germline V CDR1 and CDR2: SQVTM, ANQGSEA. The CDR3 runs 12 residues. The V call is TRBV29-1, the J call TRBJ2-7; D call uncertain. The sequence was obtained from a woman aged 35 to 70 with stage II squamous cell lung carcinoma. The material was PBMCs, obtained before any cancer treatment. The CDR3, as DNA: TGCAGCGTCAGACTTTCATCCTACGAGCAGTACTTC. It yields the protein CSVRLSSYEQYF.